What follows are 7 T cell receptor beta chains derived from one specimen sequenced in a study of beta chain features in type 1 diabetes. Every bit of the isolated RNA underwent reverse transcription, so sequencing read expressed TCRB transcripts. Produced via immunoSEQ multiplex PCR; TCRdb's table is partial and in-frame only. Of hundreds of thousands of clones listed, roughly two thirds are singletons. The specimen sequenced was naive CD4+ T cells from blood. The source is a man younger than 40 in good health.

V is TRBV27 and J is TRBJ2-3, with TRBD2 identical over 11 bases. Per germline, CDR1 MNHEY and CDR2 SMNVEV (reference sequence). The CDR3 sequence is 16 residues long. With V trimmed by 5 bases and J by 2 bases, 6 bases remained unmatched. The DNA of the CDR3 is TGTGCCAGCAGTCAGATGACTAGCGGGGTCACAGATACGCAGTATTTT. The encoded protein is CASSQMTSGVTDTQYF.

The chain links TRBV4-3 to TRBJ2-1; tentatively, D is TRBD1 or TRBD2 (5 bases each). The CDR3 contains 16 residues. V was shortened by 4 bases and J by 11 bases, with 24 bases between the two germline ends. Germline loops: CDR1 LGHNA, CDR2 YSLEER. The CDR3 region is CASSPQTETIRLKQFF. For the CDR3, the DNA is TGCGCCAGCAGCCCCCAGACAGAGACTATACGGTTAAAGCAGTTCTTC.

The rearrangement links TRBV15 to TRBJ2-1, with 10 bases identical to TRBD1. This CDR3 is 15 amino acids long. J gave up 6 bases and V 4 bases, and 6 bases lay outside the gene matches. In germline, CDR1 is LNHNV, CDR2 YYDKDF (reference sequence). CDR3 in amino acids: CATSTGQGLSNEQFF. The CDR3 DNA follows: TGTGCCACCAGCACGGGACAGGGGCTTTCCAATGAGCAGTTCTTC.

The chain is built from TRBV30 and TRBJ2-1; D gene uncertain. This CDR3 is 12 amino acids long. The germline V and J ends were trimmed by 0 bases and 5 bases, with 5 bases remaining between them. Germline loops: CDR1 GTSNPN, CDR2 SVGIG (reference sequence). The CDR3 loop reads CAWSVQHNEQFF. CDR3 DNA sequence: TGTGCCTGGAGTGTACAGCACAATGAGCAGTTCTTC.

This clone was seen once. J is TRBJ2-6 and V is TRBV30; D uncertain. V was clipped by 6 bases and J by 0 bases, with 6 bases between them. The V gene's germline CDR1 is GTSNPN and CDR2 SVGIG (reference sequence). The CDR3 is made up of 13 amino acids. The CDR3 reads CACPFSGANVLTF. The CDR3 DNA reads TGTGCCTGTCCATTCTCTGGGGCCAACGTCCTGACTTTC.

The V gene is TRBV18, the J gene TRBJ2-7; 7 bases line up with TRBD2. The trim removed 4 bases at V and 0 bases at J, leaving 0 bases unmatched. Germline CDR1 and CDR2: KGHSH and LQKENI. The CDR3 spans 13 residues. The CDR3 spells CASSRDYSYEQYF. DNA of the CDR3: TGTGCCAGCTCACGGGACTACTCCTACGAGCAGTACTTC.

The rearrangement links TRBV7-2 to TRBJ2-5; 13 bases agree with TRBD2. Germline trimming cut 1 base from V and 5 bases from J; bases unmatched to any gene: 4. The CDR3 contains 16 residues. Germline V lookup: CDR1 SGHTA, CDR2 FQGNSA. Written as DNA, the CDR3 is TGTGCCAGCAGCTTAGTCGGGACTAGCGGGACGGAGACCCAGTACTTC. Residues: CASSLVGTSGTETQYF.